Presented here are 26 T cell receptor beta chains from one specimen sequenced in a study of shared clonotypes between healthy human individuals. The protocol was immunoSEQ multiplex PCR, while the TCRdb copy is restricted to in-frame clones and leaves out a portion. The data show about 380,000 clones, with about 96% seen just once and approximately 0.32% held by the top ten. Material: memory CD8+ T cells sorted from blood. Subset of the sample: CD45RO+ cells pooled with CCR7-negative TemRA cells. The source is a man aged 25-40 years in good health.

This clone was counted only a few times. The V gene is TRBV15, the J gene TRBJ1-1; D uncertain. The CDR3 spans 13 residues. The V gene's germline CDR1 is LNHNV and CDR2 YYDKDF (reference sequence). Trimming cost V 8 bases and J 5 bases, with 15 bases left between them. DNA of the CDR3: TGTGCCACCTCCTCGAGGAGGAGGACTGAAGCTTTCTTT. Protein: CATSSRRRTEAFF.

This chain uses TRBV4-2 with TRBJ1-5; D remains unclear. The V gene's germline CDR1 is LGHNA and CDR2 YNFKEQ. The CDR3 runs 14 residues. V lost 0 bases, J lost 9 bases, and 12 bases lay in between. As DNA, the CDR3 is TGTGCCAGCAGCCAAGAGGGCCACGCATCGCCCCAGCATTTT. It yields the protein CASSQEGHASPQHF.

J is TRBJ1-1 and V is TRBV9; a possible D gene is TRBD1 (6 bases). Trimming left V 0 bases short and J 6 bases short, with 15 bases between. The CDR3 contains 15 residues. The V gene's germline CDR1 is SGDLS and CDR2 YYNGEE. The CDR3 DNA sequence: TGTGCCAGCAGCGTAGGGGGCCCAGGGGTCGCTGAAGCTTTCTTT. Translating it yields CASSVGGPGVAEAFF.

The chain has TRBV5-4 and TRBJ2-3; D remains unclear. The CDR3 has 13 amino acids. The germline gives CDR1 SGHNT, CDR2 YYREEE (reference sequence). V was clipped by 0 bases and J by 3 bases, with 5 bases between them. Here the CDR3 reads CASSLEGTDTQYF. The CDR3 nucleotides read TGTGCCAGCAGCTTGGAGGGAACAGATACGCAGTATTTT.

This clone was detected once. The chain couples TRBV30 to TRBJ2-3; D gene ambiguous. CDR3 length: 15 amino acids. CDR1 GTSNPN and CDR2 SVGIG come from the germline V gene (reference sequence). V was shortened by 0 bases and J by 3 bases, with 13 bases between the two germline ends. This CDR3 is CAWSVKGIRTDTQYF. As DNA, the CDR3 is TGTGCCTGGAGTGTAAAGGGTATTAGAACAGATACGCAGTATTTT.

The rearrangement joins TRBV29-1 to TRBJ2-5; D unclear. The CDR3 extends over 14 amino acids. The V end was cut by 6 bases, the J end by 2 bases, with 16 bases between. From germline, CDR1 is SQVTM and CDR2 ANQGSEA. CDR3 amino acids: CSVRHILTQETQYF. In DNA form, the CDR3 reads TGCAGCGTCCGACACATATTAACACAAGAGACCCAGTACTTC.

The rearrangement links TRBV6-6 to TRBJ1-4; D is ambiguous. Germline-derived CDR1 and CDR2 are MNHNY and SVGAGI (reference sequence). V was pared by 6 bases and J by 0 bases, with 8 bases between. This CDR3 is 14 amino acids long. CDR3 nucleotide sequence: TGTGCCAGCAGAAACACAGCAACTAATGAAAAACTGTTTTTT. Translating gives CASRNTATNEKLFF.

Of note for this clone: The germline gene is not matched at one end of the junction; a read error may be the cause. The chain joins TRBV10-3 to TRBJ2-4, with a tentative D call TRBD2 (7 bases). CDR3 length equals 16 residues. CDR1 and CDR2 from the germline V gene are ENHRY and SYGVKD. The CDR3 DNA reads as TGTGCCCTCAGGGAGGGGGGAGAGGGGGCCAAAAACATTCAGTACTTC. This translates into CALREGGEGAKNIQYF.

In the case of this clone: The sample has other DNA sequences that encode this CDR3 too. The J gene is TRBJ2-7, the V gene TRBV5-1, with TRBD1 matching over 10 bases. Trimming cost V 7 bases and J 4 bases; bases outside gene matches: 8. This CDR3 spans 14 amino acids. The germline V gene encodes CDR1 SGHRS and CDR2 YFSETQ. The CDR3 nucleotides read TGCGCCAGCTCCCGGGACAGGGGATCTTACGAGCAGTACTTC. Its protein is CASSRDRGSYEQYF.

This rearrangement joins TRBV28 to TRBJ1-2; tentative D call: TRBD1 (6 bases). CDR1 and CDR2 (germline): MDHEN, SYDVKM. The CDR3 length is 15 residues. Trimming left V 0 bases short and J 5 bases short, with 13 bases between. The CDR3 sequence is CASSLWGGGRYGYTF. In nucleotides, the CDR3 is TGTGCCAGCAGTTTATGGGGCGGGGGCAGGTATGGCTACACCTTC.

DNA for the CDR3: TGTGCCAGCAGCGTGACAGGGAGTTGGGGCTACACCTTC. It translates to CASSVTGSWGYTF. The chain joins TRBV7-8 to TRBJ1-2; 7 bases match TRBD1. The CDR3 loop spans 13 amino acids. Trimming cost V 5 bases and J 8 bases; bases outside gene matches: 8. CDR1 and CDR2 from the germline V gene are SGHVS and FQNEAQ.

V is TRBV28 and J is TRBJ2-2; the D call may be TRBD1 or TRBD2 (6 bases each). Trimming shortened V by 3 bases and J by 3 bases, and 17 bases separated the two germline ends. Germline V gives CDR1 MDHEN, CDR2 SYDVKM. The CDR3 runs to 17 residues. The CDR3, as DNA: TGTGCCAGCAGTTTGCGGATGACGGGGGCCTACACCGGGGAGCTGTTTTTT. Translating gives CASSLRMTGAYTGELFF.

This chain connects TRBV6-5 to TRBJ1-3, with a tentative D call TRBD1 (5 bases). The germline V gene has CDR1 MNHEY and CDR2 SVGAGI. V lost 5 bases, J lost 2 bases, and 13 bases lay in between. The CDR3 has 15 amino acids. CDR3 sequence reads: CASSIQGTPGNTIYF. As DNA, the CDR3 is TGTGCCAGCAGTATTCAGGGTACTCCTGGAAACACCATATATTTT.

The chain carries TRBV10-3 and TRBJ2-7, with no clear D. The CDR3 loop spans 11 amino acids. Germline assignment: CDR1 ENHRY and CDR2 SYGVKD. Deletions cut 2 bases from V and 4 bases from J, with 3 bases between. This CDR3 is CAISEEYEQYF. CDR3 sequence (DNA): TGTGCCATCAGTGAGGAATACGAGCAGTACTTC.

The chain couples TRBV7-9 to TRBJ1-3; weak D call: TRBD1 (5 bases). CDR3 length equals 14 residues. Germline V gene sequence: CDR1 SEHNR, CDR2 FQNEAQ (reference sequence). V was trimmed by 5 bases and J by 3 bases, leaving 11 bases between them. DNA of the CDR3: TGTGCCAGCAGCGTGGGGGGGAATGGAAACACCATATATTTT. Translation: CASSVGGNGNTIYF. The whole variable domain, remainder taken from reference TRBV7-9 and TRBJ1-3, is DTGVSQNPRHKITKRGQNVTFRCDPISEHNRLYWYRQTLGQGPEFLTYFQNEAQLEKSRLLSDRFSAERPKGSFSTLEIQRTEQGDSAMYLCASSVGGNGNTIYFGEGSWLTVV.

This chain links TRBV18 with TRBJ1-1, with D possibly being TRBD1 (6 bases). This CDR3 contains 16 residues. The germline gives CDR1 KGHSH, CDR2 LQKENI. The germline V and J ends were trimmed by 0 bases and 1 base, with 12 bases remaining between them. The CDR3 region has the DNA TGTGCCAGCTCACCACCGGGGGCCCGAGGGAACACTGAAGCTTTCTTT. This encodes CASSPPGARGNTEAFF.

The chain has TRBV29-1 and TRBJ2-1; 10 bases are shared with TRBD2. This CDR3 has 16 residues. V lost 5 bases and J lost 4; bases outside the gene matches: 11. Germline CDR1 and CDR2: SQVTM and ANQGSEA. The CDR3 loop is CSVSASGSVPYNEQFF. CDR3 DNA: TGCAGCGTTTCCGCTAGCGGGAGTGTCCCTTACAATGAGCAGTTCTTC.

The chain couples TRBV5-6 to TRBJ2-5; 8 bases align to TRBD1. CDR3 length: 12 residues. V lost 4 bases to trimming and J lost 5 bases; unmatched junction nucleotides: 1. The V gene's germline CDR1 is SGHDT and CDR2 YYEEEE. For the CDR3, the DNA is TGTGCCAGCAGCACAGGGGGGGAGACCCAGTACTTC. It is translated as CASSTGGETQYF. The complete variable domain, with remaining parts taken from reference TRBV5-6 and TRBJ2-5, reads DAGVTQSPTHLIKTRGQQVTLRCSPKSGHDTVSWYQQALGQGPQFIFQYYEEEERQRGNFPDRFSGHQFPNYSSELNVNALLLGDSALYLCASSTGGETQYFGPGTRLLVL.

This clone has just one count. The genes are TRBV9 and TRBJ1-2, with 11 positions matching TRBD1. The ends lost 3 bases at V and 4 bases at J; junction bases unmatched: 8. The CDR3 spans 16 residues. CDR1 and CDR2 (germline): SGDLS, YYNGEE. CDR3: CASSDGLGTGGYGYTF. The CDR3 nucleotides are TGTGCCAGCAGCGATGGCCTTGGGACAGGGGGCTATGGCTACACCTTC.

The V call is TRBV29-1, the J call TRBJ2-7, with 7 bases fitting TRBD1. CDR1 and CDR2 (germline): SQVTM, ANQGSEA. CDR3 length: 15 residues. Losses at the gene ends were 1 base for V and 3 bases for J; bases not matched to a gene: 9. Written as DNA, the CDR3 is TGCAGCGTTGAAGGAGAAGGGGGCTCAAACTACGAGCAGTACTTC. Protein: CSVEGEGGSNYEQYF.

This chain joins TRBV30 and TRBJ2-1, with 8 positions matching TRBD2. This CDR3 has 14 residues. Germline loops: CDR1 GTSNPN, CDR2 SVGIG (reference sequence). V lost 3 bases and J lost 10; bases outside the gene matches: 11. The CDR3 bases are TGTGCCTGGAGACAGTCGCGGGAGGAACAAGAGCAGTTCTTC. Translating gives CAWRQSREEQEQFF.

The gene calls are TRBV19 and TRBJ1-5, with D hard to call. The V gene lost 9 bases and the J gene lost 0 bases, with 6 bases spanning the gap. The CDR3 contains 12 residues. The germline CDR1 and CDR2 sequences are LNHDA and SQIVND (reference sequence). CDR3 in amino acids: CARSASNQPQHF. In DNA, the CDR3 is TGTGCCAGGTCCGCTAGCAATCAGCCCCAGCATTTT. Full variable domain (missing parts from reference TRBV19 and TRBJ1-5): DGGITQSPKYLFRKEGQNVTLSCEQNLNHDAMYWYRQDPGQGLRLIYYSQIVNDFQKGDIAEGYSVSREKKESFPLTVTSAQKNPTAFYLCARSASNQPQHFGDGTRLSIL.

The V gene is TRBV10-3, the J gene TRBJ2-1, with a tentative D call TRBD2 (6 bases). The ends were cut back, 4 bases at V and 5 bases at J, with 9 bases in the middle. The germline V gene encodes CDR1 ENHRY and CDR2 SYGVKD. This CDR3 comprises 13 residues. The CDR3 DNA sequence: TGTGCCATCAGTGTTGAGCGGGACAATGAGCAGTTCTTC. This translates into CAISVERDNEQFF.

V and J are TRBV15 and TRBJ2-3; the match to TRBD2 covers 8 bases. Germline CDR1 LNHNV, CDR2 YYDKDF (reference sequence). The ends lost 6 bases at V and 3 bases at J; junction bases unmatched: 5. The CDR3 length is 14 residues. The CDR3 sequence is CATRRQRETDTQYF. The CDR3 DNA reads as TGTGCCACCAGACGGCAGCGGGAGACAGATACGCAGTATTTT. Complete variable domain (other parts from reference TRBV15 and TRBJ2-3): DAMVIQNPRYQVTQFGKPVTLSCSQTLNHNVMYWYQQKSSQAPKLLFHYYDKDFNNEADTPDNFQSRRPNTSFCFLDIRSPGLGDTAMYLCATRRQRETDTQYFGPGTRLTVL.

The chain carries TRBV27 and TRBJ2-7; D unresolved. Germline V gives CDR1 MNHEY, CDR2 SMNVEV (reference sequence). The CDR3 has 13 amino acids. Trimming removed 6 bases at V and 1 base at J, with 10 bases between. CDR3 in DNA: TGTGCCAGCAGAACCATTGGATCCTACGAGCAGTACTTC. Translating it yields CASRTIGSYEQYF.

This clone was seen once. The chain is built from TRBV30 and TRBJ2-1; either TRBD1 or TRBD2 may fit D (5 bases each). Deletions cut 2 bases from V and 7 bases from J, with 12 bases between. This CDR3 region has 13 residues. Germline loops: CDR1 GTSNPN, CDR2 SVGIG (reference sequence). CDR3 in amino acids: CAWSSGPHNEQFF. The CDR3 DNA sequence: TGTGCCTGGAGTTCGGGACCGCATAATGAGCAGTTCTTC.